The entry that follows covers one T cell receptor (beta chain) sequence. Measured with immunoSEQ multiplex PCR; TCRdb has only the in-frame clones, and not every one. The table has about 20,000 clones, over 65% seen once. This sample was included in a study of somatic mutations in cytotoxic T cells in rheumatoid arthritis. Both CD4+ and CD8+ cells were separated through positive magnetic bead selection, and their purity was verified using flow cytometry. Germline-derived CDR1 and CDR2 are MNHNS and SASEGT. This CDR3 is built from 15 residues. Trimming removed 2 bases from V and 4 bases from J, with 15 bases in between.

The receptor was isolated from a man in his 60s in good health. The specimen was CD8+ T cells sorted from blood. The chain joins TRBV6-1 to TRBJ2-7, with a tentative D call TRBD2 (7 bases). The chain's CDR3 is CASSEWGGQGYEQYF. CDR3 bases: TGTGCCAGCAGTGAATGGGGGGGCCAGGGGTACGAGCAGTACTTC.